Below are 5 T cell receptor beta chains sequenced from a single sample in a study of CD8 T cells in ankylosing spondylitis. In TCRdb, the 5' RACE reads were re-called with MiXCR into one record per CDR3 protein. The data show about 240,000 distinct CDR3 sequences, with around 7.8% seen just once and about 6.5% held by the top ten. The sample consisted of blood, either unsorted or a sorted T cell fraction (not recorded which). The receptors were gathered from a male donor with ankylosing spondylitis or in good health (not recorded which).

This clonotype has ten or more counts. V is TRBV5-1 and J is TRBJ2-3; D is uncertain. Germline loops: CDR1 SGHRS, CDR2 YFSETQ. V dropped 0 bases and J dropped 8 bases, with 4 bases sitting between them. The CDR3 sequence is 11 residues long. CDR3 nucleotide sequence: TGCGCCAGCAGCTTGGAAGGTACGCAGTATTTT. It translates to CASSLEGTQYF.

The genes are TRBV6-5 and TRBJ2-1, with 7 positions matching TRBD2. Germline-derived CDR1 and CDR2 are MNHEY and SVGAGI. This CDR3 contains 14 residues. J was trimmed by 9 bases and V by 2 bases; bases with no gene match: 7. The CDR3 region has the DNA TGTGCCAGCAGTTACGGGCTAGCGGAAAGTGAGCAGTTCTTC. It encodes CASSYGLAESEQFF.

The table lists this clonotype with many counts. The chain combines TRBV5-1 with TRBJ2-3; D may match TRBD1 or TRBD2 (5 bases each). In germline, CDR1 is SGHRS, CDR2 YFSETQ. CDR3 length equals 16 residues. Between the trimmed V and J ends, which lost 3 bases and 3 bases, there was a span of 17 bases. The CDR3 loop reads CASSSDRGQQTDTQYF. The CDR3 DNA sequence: TGCGCCAGCAGCTCGGACCGGGGCCAACAAACAGATACGCAGTATTTT.

Comment on this clonotype: This may be a read error, as it is one base from a much larger clone. This chain connects TRBV6-1 to TRBJ2-1; tentative D call: TRBD2 (5 bases). V was pared by 6 bases and J by 9 bases, with 15 bases between. Germline values: CDR1 MNHNS, CDR2 SASEGT. The CDR3 length is 13 residues. The CDR3 loop is CASRPTRVSEQFF. The CDR3, as DNA: TGTGCCAGCAGACCAACTAGAGTTAGTGAGCAGTTCTTC.

The sample holds many counts of this clonotype. The chain has TRBV7-6 and TRBJ1-1; 8 bases align to TRBD1. Looked up from germline, CDR1 is SGHVS and CDR2 is FNYEAQ. The CDR3 has 14 residues. V was clipped by 5 bases and J by 5 bases; unmatched bases: 7. In DNA, the CDR3 is TGTGCCAGCAGCCTGGGACAGGCGGGTACTGAAGCTTTCTTT. It encodes CASSLGQAGTEAFF.